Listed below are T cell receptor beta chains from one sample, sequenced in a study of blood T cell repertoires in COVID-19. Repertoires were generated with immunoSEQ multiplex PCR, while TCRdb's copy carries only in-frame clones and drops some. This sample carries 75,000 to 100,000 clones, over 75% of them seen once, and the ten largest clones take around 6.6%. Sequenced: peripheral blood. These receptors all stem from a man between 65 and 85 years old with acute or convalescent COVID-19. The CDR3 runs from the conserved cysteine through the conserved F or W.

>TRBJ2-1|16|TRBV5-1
CASSLGGQGMYNEQFF
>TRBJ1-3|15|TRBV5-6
CASSSDRGLRNTIYF
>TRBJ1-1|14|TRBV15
CATSRKTGGTEAFF
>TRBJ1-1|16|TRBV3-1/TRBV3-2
CASSQDHQGRDTEAFF
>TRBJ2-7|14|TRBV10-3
CAISESGTVYEQYF
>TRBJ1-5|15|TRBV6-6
CASSFPGQGNQPQHF
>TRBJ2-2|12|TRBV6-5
CASRQGGGELFF
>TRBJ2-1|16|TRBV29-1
CSVGGTSGRTYNEQFF
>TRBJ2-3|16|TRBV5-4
CASSPGTSTITDTQYF
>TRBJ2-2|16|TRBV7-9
CASSWTSGGPTGELFF
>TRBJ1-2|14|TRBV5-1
CASSTDRGNYGYTF
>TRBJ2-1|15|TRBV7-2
CASSPTPGAGRGQFF
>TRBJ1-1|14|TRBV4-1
CASSQDGRGAEAFF
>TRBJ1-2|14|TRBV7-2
CASSTPTGGGGYTF
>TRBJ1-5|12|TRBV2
CASRTGGQPQHF
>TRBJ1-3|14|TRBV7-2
CASSPAGSGNTIYF
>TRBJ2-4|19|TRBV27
CASSLSLTGTRSPSDIQYF
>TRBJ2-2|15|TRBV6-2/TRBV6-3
CASSYKAVVAGELFF
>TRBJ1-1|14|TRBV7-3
CASSSRTENTEAFF
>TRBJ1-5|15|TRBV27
CASRSGQESLSPQHF
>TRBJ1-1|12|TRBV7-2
CASSSGTVEAFF
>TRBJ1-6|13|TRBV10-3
CAISESSDSPLHF
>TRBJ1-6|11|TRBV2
CASSSTDRNHF
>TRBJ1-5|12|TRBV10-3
CAISTQNQPQHF
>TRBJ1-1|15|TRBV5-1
CASSPQWGGNTEAFF
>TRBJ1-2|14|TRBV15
CATSRDLGDYGYTF
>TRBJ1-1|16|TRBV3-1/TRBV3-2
CASSSLGTGKEAEAFF
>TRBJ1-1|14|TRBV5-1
CASSPSTVNTEAFF
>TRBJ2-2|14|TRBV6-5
CASAGTSKTGELFF
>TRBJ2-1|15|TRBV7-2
CASSPTSGGYNEQFF
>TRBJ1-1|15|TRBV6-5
CASSYGSHMNTEAFF
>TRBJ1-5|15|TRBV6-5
CASSPDTTLAQPQHF
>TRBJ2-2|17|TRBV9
CASSDALSGDYTGELFF
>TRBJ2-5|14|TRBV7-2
CASGAGGMKETQYF
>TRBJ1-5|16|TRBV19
CASQKAGRYSNQPQHF
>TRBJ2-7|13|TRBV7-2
CASSPGLKYEQYF
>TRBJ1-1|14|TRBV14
CASSQLSGQGKAFF
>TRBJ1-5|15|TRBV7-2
CASSLEGTGHQPQHF
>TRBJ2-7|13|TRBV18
CASSPRDRYEQYF
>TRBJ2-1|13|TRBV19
CASSIRLATEQFF
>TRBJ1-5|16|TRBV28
CASSSGGGWSNQPQHF
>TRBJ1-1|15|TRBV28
CASRLTGSRGTEAFF
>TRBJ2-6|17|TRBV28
CASSVPQGTSGANVLTF
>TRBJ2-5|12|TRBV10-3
CATGTGAETQYF
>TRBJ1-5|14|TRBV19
CASSIVSGGQPQHF
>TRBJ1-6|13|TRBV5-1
CASSPRQGETLHF
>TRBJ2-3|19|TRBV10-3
CAISESRLAGAGGTDTQYF
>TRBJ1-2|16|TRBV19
CASDDAPGQGENGYTF
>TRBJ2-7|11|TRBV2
CASTRSYEQYF
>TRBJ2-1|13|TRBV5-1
CASSLGQHNEQFF
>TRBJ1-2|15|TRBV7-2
CASSLNTGERYGYTF
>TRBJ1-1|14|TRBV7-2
CASSLGQVNTEAFF
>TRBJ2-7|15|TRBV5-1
CASSLVAAPGYEQYF
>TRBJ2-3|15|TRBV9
CASSPRDYSTDTQYF
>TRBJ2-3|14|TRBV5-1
CASSKANPGDTQYF
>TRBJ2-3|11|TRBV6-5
CASSYGDRVYF
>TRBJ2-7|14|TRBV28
CASSWGEPVSEQYF
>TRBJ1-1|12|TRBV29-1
CSVSRGNTEAFF
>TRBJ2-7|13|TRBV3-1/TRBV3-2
CASSLRGPGEQYF
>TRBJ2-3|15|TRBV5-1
CASRLGQANTDTQYF